This T cell receptor beta chain was observed in a study of vaccination effects on CD4 cells after COVID-19. Study observations and caveats: Sampling in the study covered few convalescent patients and included no early post-infection timepoints. Marked clonal contraction of both clone types appeared late after vaccination.

V was pared by 4 bases and J by 2 bases, with 8 bases of the junction left unmatched. CDR3 length: 15 amino acids. CDR1 is SGHRS and CDR2 is YFSETQ in the germline V gene. Generated by immunoSEQ multiplex PCR, the TCRdb table keeps only in-frame clones and is missing some. The table has tens of thousands of clones, approximately 81% seen once. About this clone itself: As yet, its antigen is unknown.

Under the ViraFEST assay, PBMC were stimulated with viral peptide pools so that antigen-specific CD4+ T cells expanded. Sequencing was performed afterwards. Culture lasted roughly 9 days before CD4+ T cell isolation. Recipients of the vaccine had no prior SARS-CoV-2 infection and negative nucleocapsid antibodies. Researchers reported culturing 2 million to 2.5 million PBMC in each well, adding 8 to 10 IU/ml IL-2 and approximately 10 ug/ml peptides. At days 3 and 7, half of the medium was exchanged for IL-2 medium. This chain links TRBV5-1 with TRBJ1-1; 7 positions match TRBD1. The sequence derives from a human donor who received a COVID-19 vaccine. The specimen comprised CD4+ T cells from PBMCs cultured with HCoV-NL63 spike peptides, sampled before COVID-19 vaccination. DNA for the CDR3: TGCGCCAGCAGCAGAGGGACAGTGATAAACACTGAAGCTTTCTTT. Protein sequence: CASSRGTVINTEAFF.